This record concerns one T cell receptor beta chain sequence. The CDR3 sequence is 13 residues long. V shed 1 base and J shed 5 bases, with 8 bases lying between them. Germline lookup yields CDR1 LGHNT and CDR2 FRNRAP. Using immunoSEQ multiplex PCR, the repertoire was profiled, and TCRdb retains in-frame clones only, with some absent. The repertoire includes some 170,000 clones, more than 85% of them detected once, and around 1.2% sits in the top ten. This entry comes from a study of blood T cell repertoires in COVID-19. About the study: Samples came from the United States, Italy and Spain, spanning acute and convalescent COVID-19.

V and J are TRBV12-5 and TRBJ1-1; no clear D gene. Sequencing was carried out using PBMCs or T cells enriched from blood (not recorded which). The clonotype comes from a human donor with acute COVID-19. The donor label of this sample is uncertain. The CDR3 sequence is CASGLDGVTEAFF. The DNA for the CDR3 is TGTGCTAGTGGTTTGGACGGGGTTACTGAAGCTTTCTTT.